This T cell receptor beta chain appears in the sequencing data of a study of T cell responses to AZD1222 COVID-19 vaccine. General study findings and limits: Most donors were white British, females outnumbered males, and clonal diversity was possibly underestimated. The study reported that nearly half of spike-specific TCRs target unmutated variant regions.

The CDR3 totals 13 residues. This clone was seen only once. What it recognizes is unknown. Data came from immunoSEQ multiplex PCR; TCRdb stores just in-frame clones and leaves some out. This sample carries under 100,000 clones, around 92% of them seen once, and the ten largest clones take roughly 7%. Source: peripheral blood, taken on day 0 of MenACWY control vaccination. The genes are TRBV21-1 and TRBJ2-3; TRBD1, the table's D call, lacks a check against the DNA. TRBV21-1 is an annotated pseudogene. The clonotype was recovered from an adult in good health. DNA of the CDR3: TGTGCCAGCAGGGACAGGGGGCCCGATACGCAGTATTTT. It translates to CASRDRGPDTQYF.